What follows are 9 T cell receptor beta chains derived from one specimen sequenced in a study of T cell clonality in common variable immunodeficiency. Findings and limits, study-wide: Reportedly, TCR beta sequences from common variable immunodeficiency showed fewer deletions and N-nucleotide insertions.

Some clones are missing from TCRdb's copy, which holds only in-frame ones; the method was immunoSEQ multiplex PCR. This sample's table reports some 8,200 clones. These receptors lack a known antigen. The sample was peripheral blood mononuclear cells. The receptors derive from a human donor with common variable immunodeficiency.

About this clone: The read halts 3 residues ahead of the CDR3 end, with the missing end drawn from the germline J gene. This chain uses TRBV16 with TRBJ2-7; TRBD1 matches 10 bases. CDR3 length: 16 amino acids. The germline CDR1 and CDR2 sequences are KGHSY and FQNENV. V shed 0 bases and J 4 bases; nucleotides not matched to a gene: 6. CDR3 DNA, as far as it was read: TGTGCCAGCAGCCAATCCCCTTGGGACAGGGGTTACGAG. This translates into CASSQSPWDRGYE. The full CDR3 protein reads CASSQSPWDRGYEQYF. The complete variable domain, with remaining parts taken from reference TRBV16 and TRBJ2-7, reads GEEVAQTPKHLVRGEGQKAKLYCAPIKGHSYVFWYQQVLKNEFKFLISFQNENVFDETGMPKERFSAKCLPNSPCSLEIQATKLEDSAVYFCASSQSPWDRGYEQYFGPGTRLTVT.

Of note for this clone: The CDR3 end is not reached by the read, which stops 3 residues before it; the germline J gene fills it in. This chain links TRBV7-9 with TRBJ2-3, with 7 bases fitting TRBD1. The CDR3 consists of 15 residues. With 4 bases clipped from V and 3 bases from J, the junction kept 7 bases outside the gene matches. Germline V gives CDR1 SEHNR, CDR2 FQNEAQ (reference sequence). The CDR3 reads CASSSGQSSTDTQYF. CDR3 DNA, as far as it was read: TGTGCCAGCAGCTCGGGACAGTCTTCAACAGATACG.

About this clone itself: The read terminates 3 residues before the CDR3 end, so the remaining end is supplied by the germline J gene. The chain links TRBV5-1 to TRBJ1-1; D unclear. V dropped 1 base and J dropped 4 bases, with 11 bases sitting between them. The CDR3 has 14 residues. CDR1 is SGHRS, CDR2 YFSETQ, per germline. The sequenced CDR3 bases are TGCGCCAGCAGCTTGCGGCAGGAAAGCACTGAA. Translated, it gives CASSLRQESTE. The full CDR3 is CASSLRQESTEAFF. The complete variable domain, with remaining parts taken from reference TRBV5-1 and TRBJ1-1, reads KAGVTQTPRYLIKTRGQQVTLSCSPISGHRSVSWYQQTPGQGLQFLFEYFSETQRNKGNFPGRFSGRQFSNSRSEMNVSTLELGDSALYLCASSLRQESTEAFFGQGTRLTVV.

Partial CDR3 DNA: TGTGCCAGCAGCTTCGGGGGGCAGGACTATGGC. Amino acid sequence: CASSFGGQDYG. The entire CDR3 is CASSFGGQDYGYTF. The chain couples TRBV7-9 to TRBJ1-2, with D possibly TRBD1 on 6 matching bases. The read falls 3 residues short of the CDR3 end, and the missing part is taken from the germline J gene. V shed 3 bases and J shed 3 bases, with 11 bases lying between them. This CDR3 comprises 14 residues. The germline CDR1 and CDR2 sequences are SEHNR and FQNEAQ (reference sequence).

The CDR3 sequence is CASSPQQGVSTGELFF. The covered CDR3 bases are TGTGCCAGCTCACCACAACAGGGTGTGAGCACCGGGGAG. This chain connects TRBV18 to TRBJ2-2; maybe TRBD1 (6 bases). The read terminates 3 residues ahead of where the CDR3 ends, so the germline J gene completes it. Trimming removed 1 base from V and 4 bases from J, with 13 bases in between. The CDR3 is 16 residues long. Per the germline V gene, CDR1 is KGHSH and CDR2 is LQKENI.

As to this clone: The CDR3 end lies 3 residues beyond the end of the read and is filled in from the germline J gene. The chain couples TRBV19 to TRBJ2-1, with 10 nucleotides matching TRBD2. Germline V lookup: CDR1 LNHDA, CDR2 SQIVND (reference sequence). Unmatched junction bases numbered 2, after V lost 3 bases and J lost 3 bases. The CDR3 is 15 residues long. CDR3 sequence: CASSIGLAVYNEQFF. CDR3 DNA, as far as it was read: TGTGCCAGTAGTATCGGACTAGCGGTCTACAATGAG.

About this clone: The read gets to within 3 residues of the CDR3 end, and the germline J gene fills in the rest. The chain is built from TRBV5-1 and TRBJ2-1; no reliable D call. In germline, CDR1 is SGHRS, CDR2 YFSETQ. CDR3 length equals 16 residues. Trimming removed 3 bases from V and 0 bases from J, with 13 bases in between. The sequenced part of the CDR3 DNA is TGCGCCAGCAGCTACTTGGGCAGCAGCTCCTACAATGAG. Its translation: CASSYLGSSSYNE. The complete CDR3 reads CASSYLGSSSYNEQFF.

A remark on this clone: Read data end 3 residues before the CDR3 end; the end is taken from the germline J gene. The rearrangement uses TRBV5-1 and TRBJ2-5; D gene uncertain. V gave up 0 bases and J gave up 4 bases, with 7 bases separating them. This CDR3 region has 13 residues. Germline-derived CDR1 and CDR2 are SGHRS and YFSETQ. CDR3 residues: CASSLDVRETQYF. CDR3 DNA (partial): TGCGCCAGCAGCTTGGACGTGCGAGAGACC.

About this clone: The sequenced fragment ends 3 residues before the CDR3 boundary, so the rest is inferred from the germline J gene. J is TRBJ1-1 and V is TRBV19, with 7 bases that match TRBD1. Trimming cost V 6 bases and J 4 bases; bases outside gene matches: 8. This CDR3 is 14 amino acids long. CDR1 and CDR2 from the germline V gene are LNHDA and SQIVND (reference sequence). This chain's CDR3 is CASRHRDSGTEAFF. The part of the CDR3 DNA that was read is TGTGCCAGTAGGCACCGGGACAGCGGCACTGAA.